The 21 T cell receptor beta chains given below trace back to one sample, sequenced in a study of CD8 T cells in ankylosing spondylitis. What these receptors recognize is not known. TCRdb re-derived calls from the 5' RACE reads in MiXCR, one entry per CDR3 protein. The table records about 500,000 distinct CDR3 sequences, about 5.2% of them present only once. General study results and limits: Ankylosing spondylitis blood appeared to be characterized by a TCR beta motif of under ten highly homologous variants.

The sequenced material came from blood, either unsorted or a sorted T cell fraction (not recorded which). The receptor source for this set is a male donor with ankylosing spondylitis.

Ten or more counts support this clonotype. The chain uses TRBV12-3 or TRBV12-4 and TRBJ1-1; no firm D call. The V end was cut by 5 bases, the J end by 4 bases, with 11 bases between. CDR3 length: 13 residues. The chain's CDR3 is CASSLTMGTEAFF. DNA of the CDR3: TGTGCCAGCAGTCTTACGATGGGCACTGAAGCTTTCTTT.

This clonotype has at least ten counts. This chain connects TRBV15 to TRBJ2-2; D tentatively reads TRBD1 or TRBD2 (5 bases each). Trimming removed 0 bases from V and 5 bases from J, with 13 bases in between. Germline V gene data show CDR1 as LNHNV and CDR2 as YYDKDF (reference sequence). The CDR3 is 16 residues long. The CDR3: CATSRDEEAGTGELFF. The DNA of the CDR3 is TGTGCCACCAGCAGAGATGAGGAGGCAGGGACCGGGGAGCTGTTTTTT.

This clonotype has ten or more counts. The CDR3 loop reads CASSQDEGRGTEAFF. CDR3 in DNA: TGTGCCAGCAGCCAAGATGAGGGGCGGGGTACTGAAGCTTTCTTT. The chain links TRBV4-2 to TRBJ1-1; a possible D gene is TRBD1 (5 bases). CDR3 length: 15 residues. Trimming cost V 0 bases and J 5 bases, with 13 bases left between them. Germline CDR1 and CDR2: LGHNA and YNFKEQ.

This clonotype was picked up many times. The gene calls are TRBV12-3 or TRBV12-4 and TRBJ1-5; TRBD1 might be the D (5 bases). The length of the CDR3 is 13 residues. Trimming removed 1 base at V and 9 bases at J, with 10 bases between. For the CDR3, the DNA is TGTGCCAGCAGTTTAGGGGGCCTTAGGCCCCAGCATTTT. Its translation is CASSLGGLRPQHF.

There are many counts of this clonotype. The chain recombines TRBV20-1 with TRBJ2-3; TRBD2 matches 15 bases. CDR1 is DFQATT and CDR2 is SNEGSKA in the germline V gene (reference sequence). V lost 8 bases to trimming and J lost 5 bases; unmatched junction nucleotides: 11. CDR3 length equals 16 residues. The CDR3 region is CSTPGLAGGPGDTQYF. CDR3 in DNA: TGCAGTACCCCCGGACTAGCGGGAGGGCCTGGAGATACGCAGTATTTT.

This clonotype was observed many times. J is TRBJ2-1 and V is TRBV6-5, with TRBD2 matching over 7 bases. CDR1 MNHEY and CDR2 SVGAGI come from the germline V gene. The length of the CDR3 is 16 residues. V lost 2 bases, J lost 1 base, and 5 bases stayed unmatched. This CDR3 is CASSYGSGASYNEQFF. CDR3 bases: TGTGCCAGCAGTTACGGAAGCGGGGCATCCTACAATGAGCAGTTCTTC.

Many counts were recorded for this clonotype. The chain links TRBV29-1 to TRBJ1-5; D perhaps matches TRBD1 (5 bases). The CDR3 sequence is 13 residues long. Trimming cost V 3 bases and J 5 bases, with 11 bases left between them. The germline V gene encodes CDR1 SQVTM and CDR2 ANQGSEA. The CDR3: CSVEEGPYQPQHF. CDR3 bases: TGCAGCGTTGAGGAGGGACCTTATCAGCCCCAGCATTTT.

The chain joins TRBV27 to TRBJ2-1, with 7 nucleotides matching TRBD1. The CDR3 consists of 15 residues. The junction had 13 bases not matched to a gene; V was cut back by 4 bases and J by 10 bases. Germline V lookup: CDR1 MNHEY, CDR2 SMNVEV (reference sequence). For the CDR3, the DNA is TGTGCCAGCAGTTCTCCGGGGACAGAGGTAGGGGAGCAGTTCTTC. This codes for CASSSPGTEVGEQFF.

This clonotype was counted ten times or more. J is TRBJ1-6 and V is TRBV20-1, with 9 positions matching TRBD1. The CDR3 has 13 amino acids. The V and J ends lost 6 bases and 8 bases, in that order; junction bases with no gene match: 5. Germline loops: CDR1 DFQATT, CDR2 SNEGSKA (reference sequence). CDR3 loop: CSADRGIYSPLHF. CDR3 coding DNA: TGCAGTGCCGACAGGGGGATATATTCACCCCTCCACTTT.

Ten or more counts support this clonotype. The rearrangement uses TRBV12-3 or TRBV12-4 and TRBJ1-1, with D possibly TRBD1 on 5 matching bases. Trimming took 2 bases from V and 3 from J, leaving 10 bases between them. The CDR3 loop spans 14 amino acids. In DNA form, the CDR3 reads TGTGCCAGCAGTTTACGCAGGGTCGACACTGAAGCTTTCTTT. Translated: CASSLRRVDTEAFF.

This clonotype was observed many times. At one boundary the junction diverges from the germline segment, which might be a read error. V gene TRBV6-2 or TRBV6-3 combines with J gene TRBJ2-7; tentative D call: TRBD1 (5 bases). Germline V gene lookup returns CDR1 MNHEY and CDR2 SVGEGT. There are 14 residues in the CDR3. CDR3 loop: CASSDSTARYEQYF. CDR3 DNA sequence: TGTGCCAGCAGTGACTCGACAGCAAGATACGAGCAGTACTTC.

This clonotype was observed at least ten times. The CDR3, as DNA: TGTGCCAGCAGCGTTAGAGGGCCCCAAGGTGAGCAGTTCTTC. Its protein product is CASSVRGPQGEQFF. The rearrangement links TRBV11-2 to TRBJ2-1, with D possibly TRBD2 on 5 matching bases. The germline V gene has CDR1 SGHAT and CDR2 FQNNGV. This CDR3 contains 14 residues. V was cut by 5 bases and J by 9 bases, with 17 bases left in between.

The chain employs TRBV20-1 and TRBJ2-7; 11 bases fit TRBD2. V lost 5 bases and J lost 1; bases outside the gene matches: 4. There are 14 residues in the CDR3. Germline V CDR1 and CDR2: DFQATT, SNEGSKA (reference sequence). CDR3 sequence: CSAWLAGGSYEQYF. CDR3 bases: TGCAGTGCTTGGCTAGCGGGAGGATCCTACGAGCAGTACTTC.

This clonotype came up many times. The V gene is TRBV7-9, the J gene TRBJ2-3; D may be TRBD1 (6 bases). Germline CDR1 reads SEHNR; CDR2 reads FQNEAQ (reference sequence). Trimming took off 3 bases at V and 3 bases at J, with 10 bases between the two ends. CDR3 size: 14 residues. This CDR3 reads CASSFSTGTDTQYF. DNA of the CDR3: TGTGCCAGCAGCTTTTCCACAGGGACAGATACGCAGTATTTT.

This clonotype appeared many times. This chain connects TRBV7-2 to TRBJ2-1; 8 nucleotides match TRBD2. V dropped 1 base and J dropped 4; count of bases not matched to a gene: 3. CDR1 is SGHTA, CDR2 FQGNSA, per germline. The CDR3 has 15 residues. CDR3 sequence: CASSLGGGNYNEQFF. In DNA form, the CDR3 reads TGTGCCAGCAGCTTAGGCGGGGGGAATTACAATGAGCAGTTCTTC.

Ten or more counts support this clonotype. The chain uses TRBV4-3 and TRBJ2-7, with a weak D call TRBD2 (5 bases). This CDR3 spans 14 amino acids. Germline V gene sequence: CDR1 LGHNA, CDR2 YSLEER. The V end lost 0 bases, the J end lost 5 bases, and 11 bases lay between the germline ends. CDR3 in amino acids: CASSQELLRDEQYF. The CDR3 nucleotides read TGCGCCAGCAGCCAAGAACTCCTGAGGGACGAGCAGTACTTC.

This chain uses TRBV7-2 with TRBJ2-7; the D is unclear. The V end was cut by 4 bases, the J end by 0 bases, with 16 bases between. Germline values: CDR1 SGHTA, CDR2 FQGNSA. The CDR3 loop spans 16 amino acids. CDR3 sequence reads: CASSSSYGSSSYEQYF. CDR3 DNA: TGTGCCAGCAGCTCCTCTTATGGTAGTAGCTCCTACGAGCAGTACTTC.

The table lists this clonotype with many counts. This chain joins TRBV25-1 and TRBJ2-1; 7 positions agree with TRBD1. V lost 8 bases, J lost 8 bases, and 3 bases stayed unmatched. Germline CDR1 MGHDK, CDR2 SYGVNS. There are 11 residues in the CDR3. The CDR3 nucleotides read TGTGCCAGCGCTAGGGGGCATGAGCAGTTCTTC. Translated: CASARGHEQFF.

DNA for the CDR3: TGTGCCAGCAGAGACAGGGCCCCTCAGCCCCAGCATTTT. This sequence encodes CASRDRAPQPQHF. This rearrangement joins TRBV6-1 to TRBJ1-5; 7 bases fit TRBD1. This CDR3 has 13 amino acids. Germline V gene sequence: CDR1 MNHNS, CDR2 SASEGT. V shed 6 bases, J shed 6 bases, and the junction held 5 bases outside the gene matches.

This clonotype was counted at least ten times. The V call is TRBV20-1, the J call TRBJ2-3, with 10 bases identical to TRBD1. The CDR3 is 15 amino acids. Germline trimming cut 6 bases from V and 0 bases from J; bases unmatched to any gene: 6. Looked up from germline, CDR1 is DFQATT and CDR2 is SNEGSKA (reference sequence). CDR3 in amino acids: CSAATGGISTDTQYF. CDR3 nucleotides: TGCAGTGCGGCGACAGGGGGCATTAGCACAGATACGCAGTATTTT.

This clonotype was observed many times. In DNA form, the CDR3 reads TGTGCCAGCAGTCAAGGACTAGCTCGAGCAGCGGGGCAGTTCTTC. Translating it yields CASSQGLARAAGQFF. J is TRBJ2-1 and V is TRBV6-2 or TRBV6-3; 8 nucleotides line up with TRBD2. V dropped 5 bases and J dropped 12; count of bases not matched to a gene: 15. The CDR3 extends over 15 amino acids. Germline assignment: CDR1 MNHEY and CDR2 SVGEGT.